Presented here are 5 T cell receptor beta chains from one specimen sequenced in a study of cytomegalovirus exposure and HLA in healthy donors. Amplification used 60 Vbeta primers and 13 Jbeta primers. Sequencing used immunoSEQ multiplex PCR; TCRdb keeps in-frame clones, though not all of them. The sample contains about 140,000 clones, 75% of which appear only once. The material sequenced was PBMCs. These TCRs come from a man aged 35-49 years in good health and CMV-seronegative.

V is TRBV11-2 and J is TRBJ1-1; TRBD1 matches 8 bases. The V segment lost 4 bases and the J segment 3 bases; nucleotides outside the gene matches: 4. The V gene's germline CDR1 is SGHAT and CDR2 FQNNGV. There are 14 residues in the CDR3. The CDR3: CASSSDRADTEAFF. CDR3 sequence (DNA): TGTGCCAGCAGCTCGGACAGGGCGGACACTGAAGCTTTCTTT. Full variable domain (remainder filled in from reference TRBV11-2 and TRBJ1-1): EAGVAQSPRYKIIEKRQSVAFWCNPISGHATLYWYQQILGQGPKLLIQFQNNGVVDDSQLPKDRFSAERLKGVDSTLKIQPAKLEDSAVYLCASSSDRADTEAFFGQGTRLTVV.

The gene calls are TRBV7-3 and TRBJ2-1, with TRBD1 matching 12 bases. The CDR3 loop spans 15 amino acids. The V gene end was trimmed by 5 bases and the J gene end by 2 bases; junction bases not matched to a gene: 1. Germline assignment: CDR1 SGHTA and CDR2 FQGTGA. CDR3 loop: CASSRDRGPYNEQFF. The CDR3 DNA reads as TGTGCCAGCAGCCGGGACAGGGGGCCCTACAATGAGCAGTTCTTC.

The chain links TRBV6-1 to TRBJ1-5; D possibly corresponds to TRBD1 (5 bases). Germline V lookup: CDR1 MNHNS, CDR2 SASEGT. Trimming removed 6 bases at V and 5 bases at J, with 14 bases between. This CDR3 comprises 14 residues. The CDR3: CASSWTRGDQPQHF. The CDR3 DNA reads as TGTGCCAGCAGCTGGACCCGGGGGGATCAGCCCCAGCATTTT.

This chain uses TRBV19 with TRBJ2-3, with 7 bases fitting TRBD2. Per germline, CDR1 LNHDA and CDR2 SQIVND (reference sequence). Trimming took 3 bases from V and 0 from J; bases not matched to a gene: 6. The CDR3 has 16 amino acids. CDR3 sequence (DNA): TGTGCCAGTAGTATCTGGCGGGGGTCTAGCACAGATACGCAGTATTTT. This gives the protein CASSIWRGSSTDTQYF.

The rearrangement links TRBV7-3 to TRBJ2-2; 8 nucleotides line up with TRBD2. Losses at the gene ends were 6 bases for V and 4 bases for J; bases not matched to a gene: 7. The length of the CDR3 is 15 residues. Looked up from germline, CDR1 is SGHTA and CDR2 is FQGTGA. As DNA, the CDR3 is TGTGCCAGCAGGTTTAGCGGGGCCTCCACCGGGGAGCTGTTTTTT. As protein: CASRFSGASTGELFF.